This T cell receptor (beta chain) appears in the sequencing data of a study of T cell changes during pregnancy in multiple sclerosis (dated by TCRdb to 2018 to 2020). General notes on the study: In women with multiple sclerosis, the researchers looked at how the T cell repertoire shifted as pregnancy progressed.

A remark on this clone: There is no known antigen for this receptor. Qualities for individual bases were not recorded, and no much larger clone is one base off.

V is pared back by 1 base and J by 4 bases, with 16 bases lying between the germline termini. The CDR3 runs 16 residues from the cysteine to the phenylalanine. Kept here is only the CDR3 DNA, which spans 48 bases and is read in frame from base 1. According to the germline V gene, CDR1 reads MGHDK and CDR2 reads SYGVNS. The receptor library was made with the immunoSEQ multiplex PCR assay. TCRdb holds this immuneACCESS table with in-frame rearrangements only. Some clones are missing; in checked studies, unresolved V genes explain under half, and the rest has no known cause. The sample includes some 97,000 clones, with more than 90% observed a single time. Of the sample, roughly 1.2% is held by the ten largest clones.

The chain employs TRBV25-1 and TRBJ1-2; the best D guess is TRBD1, with 6 bases matching. The sequence came from a female donor with multiple sclerosis, enrolled in a pregnancy study. The sequencing used peripheral blood, collected in the second trimester of pregnancy. The CDR3 is CASSESRARGPYGYTF. The DNA reads as follows: TGTGCCAGCAGTGAATCCCGGGCCAGGGGACCCTATGGCTACACCTTC.